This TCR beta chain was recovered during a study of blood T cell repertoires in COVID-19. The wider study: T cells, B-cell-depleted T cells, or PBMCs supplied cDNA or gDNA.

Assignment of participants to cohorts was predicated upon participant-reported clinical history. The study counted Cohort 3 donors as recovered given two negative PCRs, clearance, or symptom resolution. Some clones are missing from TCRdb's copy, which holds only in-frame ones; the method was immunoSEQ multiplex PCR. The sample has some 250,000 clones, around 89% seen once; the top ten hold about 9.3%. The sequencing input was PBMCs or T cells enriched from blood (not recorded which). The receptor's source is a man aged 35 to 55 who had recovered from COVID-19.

The CDR3 DNA sequence: TGTGCCAGCAGTAACTACCTAGCGGGAGGGCCCGGCGAGCAGTACTTC. Encoded protein: CASSNYLAGGPGEQYF. The chain links TRBV2 to TRBJ2-7; the match to TRBD2 covers 12 bases. The CDR3 spans 16 residues. Germline CDR1 reads SNHLY; CDR2 reads FYNNEI. V shed 5 bases, J shed 6 bases, and the junction held 11 bases outside the gene matches.